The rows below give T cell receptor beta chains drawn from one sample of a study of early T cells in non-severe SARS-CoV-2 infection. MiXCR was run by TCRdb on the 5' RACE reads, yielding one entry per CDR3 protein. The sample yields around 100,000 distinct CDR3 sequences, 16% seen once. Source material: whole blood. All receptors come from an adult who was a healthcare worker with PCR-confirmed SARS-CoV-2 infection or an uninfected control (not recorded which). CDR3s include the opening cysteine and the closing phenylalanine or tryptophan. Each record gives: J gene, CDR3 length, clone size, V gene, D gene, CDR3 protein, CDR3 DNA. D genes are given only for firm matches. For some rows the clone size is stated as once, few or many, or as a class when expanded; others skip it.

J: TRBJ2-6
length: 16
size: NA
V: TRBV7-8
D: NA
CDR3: CASSLAIATGANVLTF
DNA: TGTGCCAGCAGCTTAGCGATCGCCACCGGGGCCAACGTCCTGACTTTC

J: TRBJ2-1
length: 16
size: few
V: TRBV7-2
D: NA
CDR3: CASSLAPAVPYNEQFF
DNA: TGTGCCAGCAGCTTAGCGCCGGCGGTTCCCTACAATGAGCAGTTCTTC

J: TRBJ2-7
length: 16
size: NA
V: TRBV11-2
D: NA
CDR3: CASSLEGRGTIYEQYF
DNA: TGTGCCAGCAGCTTAGAGGGGCGGGGCACGATCTACGAGCAGTACTTC

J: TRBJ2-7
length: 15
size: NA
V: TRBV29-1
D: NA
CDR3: CSVEIRDIDPYEQYF
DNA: TGCAGCGTTGAGATCCGGGACATAGACCCCTACGAGCAGTACTTC

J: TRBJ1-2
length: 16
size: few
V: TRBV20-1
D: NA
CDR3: CSARAGGERANYGYTF
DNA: TGCAGTGCTAGAGCTGGGGGAGAGCGGGCGAACTATGGCTACACCTTC

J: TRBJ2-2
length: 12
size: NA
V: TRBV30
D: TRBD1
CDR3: CAGQGANGELFF
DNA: TGTGCCGGACAGGGGGCTAACGGGGAGCTGTTTTTT

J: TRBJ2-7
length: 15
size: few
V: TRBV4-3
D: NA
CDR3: CASSQYRGTAYEQYF
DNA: TGCGCCAGCAGCCAATATCGCGGGACAGCCTACGAGCAGTACTTC

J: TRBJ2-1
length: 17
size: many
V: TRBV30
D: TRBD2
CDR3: CASRTSGGPFSYNEQFF
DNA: TGTGCCTCGCGGACTAGCGGGGGGCCATTTTCCTACAATGAGCAGTTCTTC

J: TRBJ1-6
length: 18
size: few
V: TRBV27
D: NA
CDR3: CASSFSTGTSSYNSPLHF
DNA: TGTGCCAGCAGTTTCTCGACAGGAACGAGCTCCTATAATTCACCCCTCCACTTT

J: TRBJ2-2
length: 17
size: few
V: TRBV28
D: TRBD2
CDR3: CASSWREETSYTGELFF
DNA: TGTGCCAGCAGTTGGCGGGAGGAGACTAGCTACACCGGGGAGCTGTTTTTT

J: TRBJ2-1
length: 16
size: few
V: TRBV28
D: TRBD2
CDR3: CASIPDRGLAGDEQFF
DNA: TGTGCCAGCATCCCTGATAGGGGACTAGCGGGAGATGAGCAGTTTTTC

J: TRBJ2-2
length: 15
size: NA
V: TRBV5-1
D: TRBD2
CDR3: CASSWTTSDPGELFF
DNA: TGCGCCAGCAGCTGGACAACTAGCGATCCCGGGGAGCTGTTTTTT

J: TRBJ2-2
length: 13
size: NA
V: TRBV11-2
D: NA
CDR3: CASSLYSDGELLF
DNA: TGTGCCAGCAGCTTATATTCGGACGGAGAGCTGCTTTTT

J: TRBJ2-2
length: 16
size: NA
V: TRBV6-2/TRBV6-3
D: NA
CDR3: CANSLLGGHDTGELFF
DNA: TGTGCCAACAGCCTCCTGGGGGGCCATGACACCGGGGAGCTGTTTTTT

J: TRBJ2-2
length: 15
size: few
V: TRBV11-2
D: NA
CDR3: CASSLVLANTGELFF
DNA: TGTGCCAGCAGCTTAGTGCTTGCTAACACCGGGGAGCTGTTTTTT

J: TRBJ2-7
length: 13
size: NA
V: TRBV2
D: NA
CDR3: CASSTTWRDEQYF
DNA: TGTGCCAGCAGTACGACATGGAGGGACGAGCAGTACTTC

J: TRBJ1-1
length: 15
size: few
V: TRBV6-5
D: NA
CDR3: CASSYFGPADTEAFF
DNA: TGTGCCAGCAGTTACTTTGGACCAGCGGACACTGAAGCTTTCTTT

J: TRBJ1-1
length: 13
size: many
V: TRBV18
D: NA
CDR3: CASSPTQNTEAFF
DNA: TGTGCCAGCTCACCGACACAGAACACTGAAGCTTTCTTT

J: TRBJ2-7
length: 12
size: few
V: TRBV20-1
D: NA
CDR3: CSARRGPREQYF
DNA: TGCAGTGCTAGACGGGGGCCACGCGAGCAGTACTTC

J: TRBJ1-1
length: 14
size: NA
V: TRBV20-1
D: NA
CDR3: CSARPPGQNTEAFF
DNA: TGCAGTGCTAGACCACCGGGACAGAACACTGAAGCTTTCTTT

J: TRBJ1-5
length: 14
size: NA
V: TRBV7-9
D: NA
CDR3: CASSLAGADQPQHF
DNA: TGTGCCAGCAGCCTCGCCGGGGCAGATCAGCCCCAGCATTTT

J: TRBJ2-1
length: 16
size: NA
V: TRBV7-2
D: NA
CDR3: CASSLVVADSYNEQFF
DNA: TGTGCCAGCAGCTTAGTAGTGGCGGACTCCTACAATGAGCAGTTCTTC

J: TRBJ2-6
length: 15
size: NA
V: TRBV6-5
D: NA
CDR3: CASSLSSGGANVLTF
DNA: TGTGCCAGCAGCCTCTCCAGTGGCGGGGCCAACGTCCTGACTTTC

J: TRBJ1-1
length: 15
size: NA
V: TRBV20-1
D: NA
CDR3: CSASDSTTMNTEAFF
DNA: TGCAGTGCCTCGGACAGTACTACCATGAACACTGAAGCTTTCTTT

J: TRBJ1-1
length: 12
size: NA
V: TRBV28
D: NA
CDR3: CATHYVGTEAFF
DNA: TGTGCCACTCACTACGTAGGGACTGAAGCTTTCTTT

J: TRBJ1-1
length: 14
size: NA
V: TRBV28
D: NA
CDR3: CASFTLGGLTEAFF
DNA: TGTGCCAGCTTTACGTTGGGGGGATTAACTGAAGCTTTCTTT

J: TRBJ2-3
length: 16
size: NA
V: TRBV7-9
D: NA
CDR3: CASSPKEGEVTDTQYF
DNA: TGTGCCAGCAGCCCCAAAGAAGGGGAGGTCACAGATACGCAGTATTTT

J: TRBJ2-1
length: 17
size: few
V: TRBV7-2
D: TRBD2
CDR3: CASSLASSGGVYNEQFF
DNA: TGTGCCAGCAGCTTAGCGTCTAGCGGGGGGGTTTACAATGAGCAGTTCTTC

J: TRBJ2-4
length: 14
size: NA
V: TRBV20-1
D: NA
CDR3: CSARDPRGGDIQYF
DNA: TGCAGTGCTAGAGATCCGAGAGGGGGGGACATTCAGTACTTC

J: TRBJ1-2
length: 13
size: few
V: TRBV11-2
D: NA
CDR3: CASSLNRNYGYTF
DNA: TGTGCCAGCAGCTTAAACAGGAACTATGGCTACACCTTC

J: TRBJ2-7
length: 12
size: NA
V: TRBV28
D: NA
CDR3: CASSIAVGEQYF
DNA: TGTGCCAGCAGTATCGCGGTGGGCGAGCAGTACTTC

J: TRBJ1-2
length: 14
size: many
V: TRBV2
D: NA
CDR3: CASSEIPDTYGYTF
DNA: TGTGCCAGCAGTGAGATACCAGATACCTATGGCTACACCTTC

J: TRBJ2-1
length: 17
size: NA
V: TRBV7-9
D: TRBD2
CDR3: CASSPGTSGGPYNEQFF
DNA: TGTGCCAGCAGTCCCGGGACTAGCGGGGGGCCCTACAATGAGCAGTTCTTC

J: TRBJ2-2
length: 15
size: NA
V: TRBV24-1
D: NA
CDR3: CATSDFGENTGELFF
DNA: TGTGCCACCAGTGATTTCGGAGAGAACACCGGGGAGCTGTTTTTT

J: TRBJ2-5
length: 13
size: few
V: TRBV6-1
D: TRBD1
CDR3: CASSERDREAMYF
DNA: TGTGCCAGCAGTGAAAGGGACAGGGAGGCCATGTACTTC

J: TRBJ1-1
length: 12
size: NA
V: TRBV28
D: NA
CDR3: CASSPWNTEAFF
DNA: TGTGCCAGCAGTCCGTGGAACACTGAAGCTTTCTTT

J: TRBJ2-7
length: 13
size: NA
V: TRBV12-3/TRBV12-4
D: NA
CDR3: CASSLDRLYEQYF
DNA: TGTGCCAGCAGTTTAGACAGACTTTACGAGCAGTACTTC

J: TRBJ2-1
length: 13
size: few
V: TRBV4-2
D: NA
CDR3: CASSQSGGPEQFF
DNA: TGTGCCAGCAGCCAAAGTGGGGGCCCTGAGCAGTTCTTC

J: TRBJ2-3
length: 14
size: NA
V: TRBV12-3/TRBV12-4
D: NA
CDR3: CASSLSQDADTQYF
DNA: TGTGCCAGCAGTTTGAGCCAGGATGCAGATACGCAGTATTTT

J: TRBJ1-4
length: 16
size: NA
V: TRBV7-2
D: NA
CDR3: CASSLQARQANEKLFF
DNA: TGTGCCAGCAGCTTACAAGCGAGACAGGCTAATGAAAAACTGTTTTTT

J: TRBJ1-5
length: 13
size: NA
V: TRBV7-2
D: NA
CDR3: CASSLVSHQPQHF
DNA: TGTGCCAGCAGCTTAGTTTCCCATCAGCCCCAGCATTTT

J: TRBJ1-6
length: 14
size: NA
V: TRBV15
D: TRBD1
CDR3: CATSSDRGNSPLHF
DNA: TGTGCCACCAGCAGCGACAGGGGGAATTCACCCCTCCACTTT